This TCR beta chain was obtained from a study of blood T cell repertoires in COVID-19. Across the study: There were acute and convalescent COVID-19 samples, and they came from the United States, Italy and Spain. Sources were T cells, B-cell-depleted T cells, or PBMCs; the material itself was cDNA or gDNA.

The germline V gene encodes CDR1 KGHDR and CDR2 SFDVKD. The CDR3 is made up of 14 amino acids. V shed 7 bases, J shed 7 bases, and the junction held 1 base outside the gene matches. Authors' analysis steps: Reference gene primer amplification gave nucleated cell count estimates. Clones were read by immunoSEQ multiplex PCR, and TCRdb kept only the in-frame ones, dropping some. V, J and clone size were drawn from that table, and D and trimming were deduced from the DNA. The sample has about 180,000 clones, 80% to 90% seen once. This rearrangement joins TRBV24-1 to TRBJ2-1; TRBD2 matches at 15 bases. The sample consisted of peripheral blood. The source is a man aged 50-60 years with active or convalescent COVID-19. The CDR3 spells CATRGTSGRNEQFF. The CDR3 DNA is TGTGCCACCAGGGGGACTAGCGGGAGGAATGAGCAGTTCTTC.